This TCR beta chain was identified in a study of Graves' ophthalmopathy and Graves' hyperthyroidism (dated by TCRdb to between 2017 and 2018). For the study in its entirety: Peripheral blood was collected before any treatment was given, at the time of initial diagnosis. TCR beta repertoire signatures were used to distinguish Graves' ophthalmopathy from Graves' hyperthyroidism and to predict progression to ophthalmopathy. In total, around 140 blood samples were TCR-sequenced: 43 ophthalmopathy, some 80 hyperthyroidism and roughly 17 hyperthyroidism-to-ophthalmopathy patients. To explore V-J signatures that distinguish ophthalmopathy from hyperthyroidism, a discovery set of 100 patients was enrolled, made up of 40 to 45 with ophthalmopathy and fewer than 60 with stable hyperthyroidism. An independent validation cohort was composed of fewer than 20 hyperthyroidism patients and around 15 patients who later progressed from hyperthyroidism to ophthalmopathy. T-cell repertoires of thyroid tissue and blood were compared in 5 or 6 hyperthyroidism patients. Once sampling was done, hyperthyroidism patients were given methimazole at a starting dose of 30 mg daily, while ophthalmopathy patients were given high-dose intravenous methylprednisolone. Summary of the overall study and its limitations: Sample size was not predetermined statistically, and investigators were not blinded to group allocation. Ophthalmopathy was separated from stable hyperthyroidism by the 13-signature model with roughly 88% sensitivity and less than 82% specificity in cross-validation and with 80%/75% in the test set. Most expanded thyroid clonotypes with frequency above 0.001 were also detected in blood, suggesting blood repertoires may reflect the thyroid immune response. In validation, the model predicted ophthalmopathy progression with over 60% sensitivity and less than 80% specificity; roughly 12 predicted patients were CT-confirmed with GO in a median of about 6.2 months.

From the cysteine up to the phenylalanine, the CDR3 has a length of 14 residues. The retained sequence is limited to the CDR3, 42 bases, with the frame set at the first base. The germline V gene yields KGHDR for CDR1 and SFDVKD for CDR2. For this chain, trimming is 9 bases at the V end and 5 bases at the J end, and the number of junction bases without a gene match is 11. Patients with ophthalmopathy had moderately to severely active disease, with a Clinical Activity Score of 3 or more, a NOSPECS grade of 4 or more, and a disease duration of less than 3 months. Anyone with other autoimmune diseases, uncontrolled infections, pregnancy or lactation was excluded from the study. Clinical symptoms, serum thyroxine, TRAb, thyroid ultrasound and orbital computed tomography formed the basis of the diagnosis. PBMCs were isolated from 7.5 to 10 ml of fresh peripheral blood by Ficoll-Paque density gradient centrifugation. Total RNA was extracted with Trizol reagent and quality-checked on an Agilent 2100 Bioanalyzer.

For repertoire sequencing, the TCR beta CDR3 regions were amplified from RNA transcripts. The first round of RT-PCR was done with HTBI primers and the Qiagen OneStep RT-PCR kit, and was followed by a second round of multiplex PCR, then size selection and purification. Libraries were sequenced on an Illumina HiSeq2000 using paired-end 100 bp reads. Turning to the authors' computational methods: SOAPnuke was used for read processing, and reads with adapters, uncalled bases, a mean Phred below 15, or no exact constant-primer or identifier match were discarded. COPE v1.2.5 was used to merge high-quality paired reads. Unique nucleotide sequences were defined as clonotypes and aligned to IMGT TRB V, D and J references using MiTCR v1.1. Analysis was restricted to V-J combinations with a frequency above 0.0001, which covered just over 98% of repertoires. For each V-J combination, a TCR clonal expansion and chaos score was defined as F50 clonal expansion divided by the chaos observed in the TCRdist matrix. Features were reduced by Welch's t-statistics and random forest to roughly 14 V-J combinations, which fed a naive Bayes classifier. Thyroid-blood repertoire similarity was quantified with the Morisita-Horn index. TCRdb reworked the public reads: Q25 trimming with fastp, MiXCR clone assembly, productive beta chains retained. Identical CDR3 proteins give one entry, which carries the most common genes and DNA. The V and J calls come from TCRdb's annotation, not from the publication. In this sample the table shows hundreds of thousands of distinct CDR3 sequences, over 40% of which occur a single time. The top ten hold over 2.5% of the sample.

As concerns this clonotype: Its antigen is not yet known. No base-level quality is on record; no much larger clone is a single base apart.

Sequencing used peripheral blood. The TCR sequence derives from an adult man with Graves' ophthalmopathy. Rearrangement joined TRBV24-1 to TRBJ2-7; TRBD1 lines up with 8 middle nucleotides. The CDR3 protein: CATSTDRARHEQYF. The DNA reads TGTGCCACCTCTACGGACAGGGCTCGGCACGAGCAGTACTTC.